This T cell receptor beta chain was sequenced in a study of T cells in Graves' hyperthyroidism and ophthalmopathy. V shed 3 bases and J 6 bases; nucleotides not matched to a gene: 10. The V gene's germline CDR1 is SQVTM and CDR2 ANQGSEA. The length of the CDR3 is 14 residues. Amplified TCR beta CDR3 regions came from RNA transcripts. HTBI primers were used for first-round RT-PCR of the TCR CDR3. TCRdb recomputed calls from the multiplex PCR reads with MiXCR, one row per CDR3 protein. The sample records 700,000 or so distinct CDR3 sequences, 13% to 15% being singletons. The sequence was obtained from a woman in her 50s with Graves' ophthalmopathy. V gene TRBV29-1 combines with J gene TRBJ1-2, with 7 bases matching TRBD1. Sequences were obtained from blood. The CDR3 loop is CSVEPEVGGDGYTF. CDR3 sequence (DNA): TGCAGCGTTGAGCCAGAAGTAGGGGGCGATGGCTACACCTTC.